This paragraph reports one TCR beta chain. Per the germline V gene, CDR1 is MNHEY and CDR2 is SVGAGI. Trimming cost V 4 bases and J 5 bases; bases outside gene matches: 0. This CDR3 spans 13 amino acids. Methods used by the authors: Reference gene primer amplification gave estimated nucleated cell counts. Sequencing was performed with immunoSEQ multiplex PCR; in TCRdb, only in-frame clones are kept and a portion is missing. V and J calls and clone size are given by that table; D and trimming were obtained from the DNA. Altogether more than 40,000 clones are present, approximately 90% being singletons, with the ten largest covering about 10%. The entry originates in a study of blood T cell repertoires in COVID-19. Study in general: COVID-19 samples, acute and convalescent, were from the United States, Italy and Spain. From T cells, B-cell-depleted T cells, or PBMCs came the material, which was cDNA or gDNA.

The rearrangement joins TRBV6-5 to TRBJ1-4; 8 positions agree with TRBD1. Sequences were obtained from peripheral blood. This receptor was identified in a man between 45 and 60 years old with active COVID-19. CDR3 sequence reads: CASSWDRNEKLFF. The CDR3 nucleotides read TGTGCCAGCAGTTGGGACAGGAATGAAAAACTGTTTTTT.